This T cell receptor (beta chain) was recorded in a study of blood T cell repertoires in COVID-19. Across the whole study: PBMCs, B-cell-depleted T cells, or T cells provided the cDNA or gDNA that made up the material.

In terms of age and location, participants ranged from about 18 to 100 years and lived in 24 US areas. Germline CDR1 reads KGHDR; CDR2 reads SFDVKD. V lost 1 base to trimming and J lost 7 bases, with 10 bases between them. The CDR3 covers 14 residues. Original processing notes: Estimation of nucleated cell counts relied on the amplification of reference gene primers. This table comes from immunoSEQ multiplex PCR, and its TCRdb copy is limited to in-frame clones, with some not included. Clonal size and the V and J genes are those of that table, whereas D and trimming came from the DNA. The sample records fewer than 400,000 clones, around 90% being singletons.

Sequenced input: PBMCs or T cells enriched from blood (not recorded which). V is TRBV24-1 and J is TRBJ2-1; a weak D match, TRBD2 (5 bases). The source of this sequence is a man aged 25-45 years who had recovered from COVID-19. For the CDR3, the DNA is TGTGCCACCAGTGATTTATCACTAGATAATGAGCAGTTCTTC. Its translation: CATSDLSLDNEQFF.